What follows are 13 T cell receptor beta chains derived from one specimen sequenced in a study of metastatic and nonmetastatic thyroid tumors. None of the patients had undergone any treatment ahead of thyroid surgery. TCRdb called clones again from the PCR reads with MiXCR. The sample has over 9,500 clones; 27% are singletons. The sample consisted of tumor tissue. These receptors were collected from a female donor with papillary thyroid cancer or a benign thyroid nodule (not recorded which). Some clones in this sample may be carry-over from other donors' samples.

This clone was counted many times. A read error may explain this, as a much larger clone is one base away. This chain links TRBV30 with TRBJ2-2; a possible D gene is TRBD2 (6 bases). Germline V gene sequence: CDR1 GTSNPN, CDR2 SVGIG (reference sequence). The CDR3 totals 15 residues. The chain's CDR3 is CGWRVGGANTGELFF. CDR3 coding DNA: TGTGGCTGGAGGGTGGGGGGAGCGAACACCGGGGAGCTGTTTTTT.

In its sample, this clone was seen many times. The J gene is TRBJ1-4, the V gene TRBV20-1, with 10 nucleotides matching TRBD1. Germline trimming cut 5 bases from V and 5 bases from J; bases unmatched to any gene: 8. There are 15 residues in the CDR3. Germline V gene sequence: CDR1 DFQATT, CDR2 SNEGSKA (reference sequence). This chain's CDR3 is CSALTRGQGNEKLFF. The DNA for the CDR3 is TGCAGTGCTCTTACCCGGGGACAGGGGAATGAAAAACTGTTTTTT.

A word on this clone: Distinct nucleotide sequences in the sample also encode this CDR3. The chain recombines TRBV6-1 with TRBJ2-7; D is uncertain. The CDR3 spans 14 residues. Germline V CDR1 and CDR2: MNHNS, SASEGT. Trimming left V 7 bases short and J 0 bases short, with 13 bases between. The CDR3, as DNA: TGTGCCAGCACCCGAGCTACACTCTCCTACGAGCAGTACTTC. Amino acids: CASTRATLSYEQYF.

There are a few counts of this clone. J is TRBJ1-4 and V is TRBV30; no firm D call. The V end lost 1 base, the J end lost 8 bases, and 8 bases lay between the germline ends. CDR3 length equals 12 residues. Germline CDR1 reads GTSNPN; CDR2 reads SVGIG (reference sequence). This CDR3 reads CAWSGTAEKLFF. The CDR3, as DNA: TGTGCCTGGAGTGGGACGGCCGAAAAACTGTTTTTT.

J is TRBJ1-2 and V is TRBV4-1; the D gene is possibly TRBD1 (6 bases). V was pared by 0 bases and J by 1 base, with 12 bases between. The CDR3 extends over 16 amino acids. Germline V gene sequence: CDR1 MGHRA, CDR2 YSYEKL. CDR3 sequence reads: CASSQDLGGINYGYTF. The CDR3 nucleotides are TGCGCCAGCAGCCAAGATCTCGGGGGCATTAACTATGGCTACACCTTC.

This clone was counted a few times. The CDR3 loop reads CASSPMGGAGNTIYF. CDR3 nucleotides: TGTGCCAGCAGTCCGATGGGGGGGGCTGGAAACACCATATATTTT. The chain is built from TRBV6-1 and TRBJ1-3, with D maybe TRBD1 (5 bases). The CDR3 consists of 15 residues. Germline-derived CDR1 and CDR2 are MNHNS and SASEGT. V was trimmed by 5 bases and J by 2 bases, leaving 13 bases between them.

This clone was counted at least ten times. The rearrangement uses TRBV20-1 and TRBJ2-1; 12 nucleotides align to TRBD2. The CDR3 is 19 residues long. Germline V gene sequence: CDR1 DFQATT, CDR2 SNEGSKA (reference sequence). V dropped 3 bases and J dropped 6; count of bases not matched to a gene: 18. CDR3 region: CSASGTGRLAGVQANEQFF. CDR3 in DNA: TGCAGTGCTAGCGGGACAGGGCGACTAGCGGGAGTTCAGGCCAATGAGCAGTTCTTC.

The CDR3 nucleotides are TGCGCCAGCAGCCGAAATCCGTATTCAACAGGGGAGAAACTGTTTTTT. Residues: CASSRNPYSTGEKLFF. The chain links TRBV4-1 to TRBJ1-4; 7 bases are a match to TRBD1. There are 16 residues in the CDR3. V was clipped by 4 bases and J by 11 bases; unmatched bases: 16. Germline V lookup: CDR1 MGHRA, CDR2 YSYEKL.

This clone has a handful of counts. Just one base apart from a much larger clone, this may be a read error. The chain uses TRBV18 and TRBJ2-1; no firm D call. Germline CDR1 KGHSH, CDR2 LQKENI. CDR3 length: 15 amino acids. Trimming left V 4 bases short and J 8 bases short, with 18 bases between. The CDR3 spells CASSRKPVGIDEQFF. For the CDR3, the DNA is TGTGCCAGCTCACGAAAGCCAGTGGGAATCGATGAGCAGTTCTTC. The variable domain in full, with the rest retrieved from reference TRBV18 and TRBJ2-1, is NAGVMQNPRHLVRRRGQEARLRCSPMKGHSHVYWYRQLPEEGLKFMVYLQKENIIDESGMPKERFSAEFPKEGPSILRIQQVVRGDSAAYFCASSRKPVGIDEQFFGPGTRLTVL.

This clone showed up many times. Additional DNA sequences in this sample encode the identical CDR3. The chain recombines TRBV4-2 with TRBJ2-2, with 11 bases that match TRBD2. The V and J ends lost 1 base and 5 bases, in that order; junction bases with no gene match: 6. The CDR3 runs to 17 residues. The germline V gene encodes CDR1 LGHNA and CDR2 YNFKEQ. DNA of the CDR3: TGTGCCAGCAGCCAAGGCGGCACTAGCGGGGGAACCGGGGAGCTGTTTTTT. Residues: CASSQGGTSGGTGELFF.

The table lists this clone with many counts. J is TRBJ2-3 and V is TRBV19; D remains unclear. The V gene's germline CDR1 is LNHDA and CDR2 SQIVND (reference sequence). V lost 7 bases, J lost 2 bases, and 4 bases lay in between. The CDR3 length is 11 residues. The CDR3 region has the DNA TGTGCCAGTACCACCACAGATACGCAGTATTTT. The encoded protein is CASTTTDTQYF.

This clone has more than one count but fewer than ten. This could be a read error, since a much larger clone is one nucleotide away. V gene TRBV29-1 combines with J gene TRBJ2-7; the D call may be TRBD1 or TRBD2 (5 bases each). The CDR3 covers 13 residues. The germline CDR1 and CDR2 sequences are SQVTM and ANQGSEA. Trimming took off 7 bases at V and 2 bases at J, with 15 bases between the two ends. CDR3 sequence reads: CSAWRAGTYEQYF. The CDR3 DNA follows: TGCAGCGCCTGGCGGGCAGGGACCTACGAGCAGTACTTC.

V usage is TRBV13 and J usage is TRBJ2-7; perhaps TRBD2 as D (5 bases). Germline lookup yields CDR1 PRHDT and CDR2 FYEKMQ (reference sequence). The CDR3 has 14 residues. V shed 5 bases and J shed 2 bases, with 13 bases lying between them. The CDR3 sequence: CASSVRGPTYEQYF. The CDR3 DNA reads TGTGCCAGCAGCGTGCGAGGGCCGACCTACGAGCAGTACTTC. Looking up the rest from reference TRBV13 and TRBJ2-7 gives the full variable domain: AAGVIQSPRHLIKEKRETATLKCYPIPRHDTVYWYQQGPGQDPQFLISFYEKMQSDKGSIPDRFSAQQFSDYHSELNMSSLELGDSALYFCASSVRGPTYEQYFGPGTRLTVT.